This TCR beta chain was identified during a study of blood T cell repertoires in COVID-19. The assay was immunoSEQ multiplex PCR, and TCRdb's table has in-frame clones only and misses some. The sample lists 300,000 to 400,000 clones; roughly 85% were seen once. Per the germline V gene, CDR1 is SGHAT and CDR2 is FQNNGV. This CDR3 has 12 residues. Deletions cut 2 bases from V and 1 base from J, with 2 bases between. Sample: PBMCs or T cells enriched from blood (not recorded which). This sequence originates from a woman between 40 and 50 years old with acute COVID-19. The chain links TRBV11-2 to TRBJ2-5; D gene unclear. The CDR3 nucleotides read TGTGCCAGCAGCTTACGCCAAGAGACCCAGTACTTC. Its protein product is CASSLRQETQYF.